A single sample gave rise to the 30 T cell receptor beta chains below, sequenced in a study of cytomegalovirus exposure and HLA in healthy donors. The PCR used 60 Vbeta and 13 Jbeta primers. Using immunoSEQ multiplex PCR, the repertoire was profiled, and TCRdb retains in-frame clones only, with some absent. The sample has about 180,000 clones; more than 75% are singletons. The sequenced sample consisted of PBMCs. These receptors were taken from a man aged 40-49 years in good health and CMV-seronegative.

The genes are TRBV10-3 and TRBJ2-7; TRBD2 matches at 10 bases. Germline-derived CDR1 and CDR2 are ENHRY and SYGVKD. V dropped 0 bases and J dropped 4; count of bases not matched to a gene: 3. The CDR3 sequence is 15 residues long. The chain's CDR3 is CAISESALAGYEQYF. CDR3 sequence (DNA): TGTGCCATCAGTGAGTCGGCACTAGCGGGGTACGAGCAGTACTTC.

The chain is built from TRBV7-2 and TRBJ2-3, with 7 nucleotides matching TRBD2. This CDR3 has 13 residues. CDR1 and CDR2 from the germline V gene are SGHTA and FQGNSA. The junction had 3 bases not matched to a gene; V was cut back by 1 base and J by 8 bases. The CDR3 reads CASSLVGLPTQYF. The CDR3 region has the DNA TGTGCCAGCAGCTTAGTGGGACTACCTACGCAGTATTTT.

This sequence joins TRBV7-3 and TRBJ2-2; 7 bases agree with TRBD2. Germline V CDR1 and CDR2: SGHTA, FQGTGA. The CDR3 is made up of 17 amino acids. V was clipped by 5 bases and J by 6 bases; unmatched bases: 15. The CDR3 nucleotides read TGTGCCAGCAGCCCGCAAACGGGCGGGGGTCTACCCGGGGAGCTGTTTTTT. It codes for CASSPQTGGGLPGELFF. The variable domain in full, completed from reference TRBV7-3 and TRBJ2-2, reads GAGVSQTPSNKVTEKGKYVELRCDPISGHTALYWYRQSLGQGPEFLIYFQGTGAADDSGLPNDRFFAVRPEGSVSTLKIQRTERGDSAVYLCASSPQTGGGLPGELFFGEGSRLTVL.

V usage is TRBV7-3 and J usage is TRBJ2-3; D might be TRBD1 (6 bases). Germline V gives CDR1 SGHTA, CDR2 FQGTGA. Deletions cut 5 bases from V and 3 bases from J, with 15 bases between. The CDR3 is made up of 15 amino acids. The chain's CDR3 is CASSPQTGRTDTQYF. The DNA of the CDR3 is TGTGCCAGCAGCCCGCAGACAGGAAGGACAGATACGCAGTATTTT.

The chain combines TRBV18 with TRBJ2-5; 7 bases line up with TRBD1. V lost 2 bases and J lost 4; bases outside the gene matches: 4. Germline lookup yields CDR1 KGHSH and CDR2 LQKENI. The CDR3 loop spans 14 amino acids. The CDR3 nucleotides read TGTGCCAGCTCACCAGGACAGGAGGCAGAGACCCAGTACTTC. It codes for CASSPGQEAETQYF.

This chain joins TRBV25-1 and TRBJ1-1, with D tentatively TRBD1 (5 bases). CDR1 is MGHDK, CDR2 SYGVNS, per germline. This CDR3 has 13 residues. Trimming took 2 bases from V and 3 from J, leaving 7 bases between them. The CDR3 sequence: CASSEIQDTEAFF. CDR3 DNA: TGTGCCAGCAGTGAAATACAGGACACTGAAGCTTTCTTT.

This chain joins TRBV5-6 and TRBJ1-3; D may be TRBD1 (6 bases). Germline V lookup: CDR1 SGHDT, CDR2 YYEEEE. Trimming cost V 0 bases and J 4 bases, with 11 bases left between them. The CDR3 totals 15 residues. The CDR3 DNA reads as TGTGCCAGCAGCTTGGAATGGGGGCGAGGAAACACCATATATTTT. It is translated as CASSLEWGRGNTIYF.

The CDR3 bases are TGTGCCAGCAGTGAAGTTTTCGGGGACAGCCTCTATGGCTACACCTTC. The encoded protein is CASSEVFGDSLYGYTF. The chain recombines TRBV6-1 with TRBJ1-2; 7 bases fit TRBD1. Germline V gene sequence: CDR1 MNHNS, CDR2 SASEGT. The CDR3 contains 16 residues. J was trimmed by 4 bases and V by 1 base; bases with no gene match: 9.

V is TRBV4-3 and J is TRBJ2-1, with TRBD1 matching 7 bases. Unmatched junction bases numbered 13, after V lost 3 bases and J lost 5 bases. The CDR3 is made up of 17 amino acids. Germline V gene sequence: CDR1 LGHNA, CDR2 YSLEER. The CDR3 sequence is CASSQRGQGGGNNEQFF. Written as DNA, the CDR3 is TGCGCCAGCAGCCAGAGGGGGCAGGGCGGAGGAAACAATGAGCAGTTCTTC.

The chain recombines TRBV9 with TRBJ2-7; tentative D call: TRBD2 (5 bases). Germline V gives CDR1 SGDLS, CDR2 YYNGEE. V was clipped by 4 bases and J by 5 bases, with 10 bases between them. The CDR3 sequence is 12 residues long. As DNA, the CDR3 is TGTGCCAGCAGCATGAGGGAGAACGAGCAGTACTTC. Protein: CASSMRENEQYF.

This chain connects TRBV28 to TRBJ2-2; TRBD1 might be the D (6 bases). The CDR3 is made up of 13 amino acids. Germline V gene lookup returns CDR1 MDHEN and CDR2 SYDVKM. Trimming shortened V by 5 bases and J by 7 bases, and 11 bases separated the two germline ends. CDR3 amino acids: CASSPQGIGELFF. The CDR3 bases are TGTGCCAGCAGTCCACAGGGAATCGGGGAGCTGTTTTTT.

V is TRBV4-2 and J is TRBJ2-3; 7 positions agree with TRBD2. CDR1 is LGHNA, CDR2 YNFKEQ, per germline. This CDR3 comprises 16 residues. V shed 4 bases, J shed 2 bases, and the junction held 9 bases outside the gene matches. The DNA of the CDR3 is TGTGCCAGCAGCCTCCAGCGGGGACGGAACACAGATACGCAGTATTTT. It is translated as CASSLQRGRNTDTQYF.

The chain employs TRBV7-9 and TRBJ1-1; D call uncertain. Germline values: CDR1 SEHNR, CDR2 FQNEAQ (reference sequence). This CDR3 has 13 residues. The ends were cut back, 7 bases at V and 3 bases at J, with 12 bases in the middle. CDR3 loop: CASNPGEYTEAFF. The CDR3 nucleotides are TGTGCCAGCAATCCCGGGGAGTACACTGAAGCTTTCTTT.

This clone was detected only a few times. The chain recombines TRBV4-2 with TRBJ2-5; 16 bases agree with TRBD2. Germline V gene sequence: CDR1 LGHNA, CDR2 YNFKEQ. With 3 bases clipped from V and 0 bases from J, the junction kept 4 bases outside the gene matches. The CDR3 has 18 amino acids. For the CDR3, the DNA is TGTGCCAGCAGCCAGGGGGGACTAGCGGGAGGGTACCAAGAGACCCAGTACTTC. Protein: CASSQGGLAGGYQETQYF.

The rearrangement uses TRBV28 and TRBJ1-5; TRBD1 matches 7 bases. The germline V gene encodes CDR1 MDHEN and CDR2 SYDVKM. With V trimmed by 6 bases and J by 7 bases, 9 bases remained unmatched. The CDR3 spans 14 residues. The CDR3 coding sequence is TGTGCCAGCAGACTCGACAGGGTGGGGCAGCCCCAGCATTTT. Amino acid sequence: CASRLDRVGQPQHF.

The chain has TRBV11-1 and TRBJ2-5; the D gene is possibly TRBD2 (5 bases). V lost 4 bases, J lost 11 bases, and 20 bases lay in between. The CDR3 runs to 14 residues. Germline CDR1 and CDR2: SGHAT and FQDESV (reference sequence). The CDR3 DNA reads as TGTGCCAGCAGCTCCGCTGGTGCCGCCTGGGAGCAGTACTTC. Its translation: CASSSAGAAWEQYF. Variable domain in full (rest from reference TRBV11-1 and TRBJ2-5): EAEVAQSPRYKITEKSQAVAFWCDPISGHATLYWYRQILGQGPELLVQFQDESVVDDSQLPKDRFSAERLKGVDSTLKIQPAELGDSAMYLCASSSAGAAWEQYFGPGTRLLVL.

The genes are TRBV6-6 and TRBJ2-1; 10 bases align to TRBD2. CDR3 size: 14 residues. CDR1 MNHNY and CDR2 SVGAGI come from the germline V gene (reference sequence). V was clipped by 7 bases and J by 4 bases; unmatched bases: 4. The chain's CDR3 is CASTSGGVYNEQFF. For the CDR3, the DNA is TGTGCCAGCACAAGCGGGGGGGTTTACAATGAGCAGTTCTTC.

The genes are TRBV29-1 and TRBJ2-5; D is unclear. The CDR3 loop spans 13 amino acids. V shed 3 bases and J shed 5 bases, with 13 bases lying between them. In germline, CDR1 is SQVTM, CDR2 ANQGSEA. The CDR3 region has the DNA TGCAGCGTTGATGGGCTTAGAAGGGAGACCCAGTACTTC. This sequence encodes CSVDGLRRETQYF.

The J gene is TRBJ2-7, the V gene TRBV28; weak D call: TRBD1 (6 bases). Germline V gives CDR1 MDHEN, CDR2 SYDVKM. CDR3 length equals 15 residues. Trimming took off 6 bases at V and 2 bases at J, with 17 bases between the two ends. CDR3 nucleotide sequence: TGTGCCAGCAGGGCCACGACAGGTAGTCCCTACGAGCAGTACTTC. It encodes CASRATTGSPYEQYF.

In nucleotides, the CDR3 is TGCGCCAGCAGCTTACAGAGCTCCTATAATTCACCCCTCCACTTT. This encodes CASSLQSSYNSPLHF. The chain has TRBV5-1 and TRBJ1-6; D is unclear. V was pared by 2 bases and J by 0 bases, with 6 bases between. This CDR3 has 15 amino acids. Germline-derived CDR1 and CDR2 are SGHRS and YFSETQ. Variable domain in full (rest from reference TRBV5-1 and TRBJ1-6): KAGVTQTPRYLIKTRGQQVTLSCSPISGHRSVSWYQQTPGQGLQFLFEYFSETQRNKGNFPGRFSGRQFSNSRSEMNVSTLELGDSALYLCASSLQSSYNSPLHFGNGTRLTVT.

CDR3 DNA: TGCGCCAGCAGCCAAGTGTGGAGCACCGGGGAGCTGTTTTTT. Translated: CASSQVWSTGELFF. This chain joins TRBV4-3 and TRBJ2-2; no reliable D call. The CDR3 runs 14 residues. Per germline, CDR1 LGHNA and CDR2 YSLEER. The germline V and J ends were trimmed by 1 base and 4 bases, with 7 bases remaining between them.

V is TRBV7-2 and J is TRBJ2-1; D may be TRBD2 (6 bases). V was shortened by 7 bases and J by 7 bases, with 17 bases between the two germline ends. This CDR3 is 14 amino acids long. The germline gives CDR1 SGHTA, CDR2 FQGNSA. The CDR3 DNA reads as TGTGCCAGCACCCGCCGCGGACGGGGGAATGAGCAGTTCTTC. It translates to CASTRRGRGNEQFF.

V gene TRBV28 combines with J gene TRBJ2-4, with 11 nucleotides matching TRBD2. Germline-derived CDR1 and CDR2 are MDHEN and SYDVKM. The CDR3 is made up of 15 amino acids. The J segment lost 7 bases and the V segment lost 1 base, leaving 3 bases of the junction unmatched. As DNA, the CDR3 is TGTGCCAGCAGTTTATCGTCTAGCGGGAGGAACATTCAGTACTTC. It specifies CASSLSSSGRNIQYF.

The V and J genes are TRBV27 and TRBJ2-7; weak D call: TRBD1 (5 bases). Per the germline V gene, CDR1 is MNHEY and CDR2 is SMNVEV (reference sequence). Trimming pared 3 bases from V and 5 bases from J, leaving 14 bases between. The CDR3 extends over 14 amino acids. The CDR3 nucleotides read TGTGCCAGCAGTTTCGACAGCTTGAGACACGAGCAGTACTTC. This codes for CASSFDSLRHEQYF.

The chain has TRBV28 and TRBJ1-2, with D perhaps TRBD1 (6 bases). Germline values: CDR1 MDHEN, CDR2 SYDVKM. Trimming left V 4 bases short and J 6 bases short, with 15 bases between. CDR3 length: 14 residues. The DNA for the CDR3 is TGTGCCAGCAGTTCCATGGACAGAGTCCATGGCTACACCTTC. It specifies CASSSMDRVHGYTF.

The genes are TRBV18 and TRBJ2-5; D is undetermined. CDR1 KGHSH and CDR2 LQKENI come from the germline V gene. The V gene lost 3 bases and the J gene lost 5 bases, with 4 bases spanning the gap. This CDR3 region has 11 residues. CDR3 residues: CASSPGETQYF. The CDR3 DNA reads TGTGCCAGCTCACCCGGGGAGACCCAGTACTTC.

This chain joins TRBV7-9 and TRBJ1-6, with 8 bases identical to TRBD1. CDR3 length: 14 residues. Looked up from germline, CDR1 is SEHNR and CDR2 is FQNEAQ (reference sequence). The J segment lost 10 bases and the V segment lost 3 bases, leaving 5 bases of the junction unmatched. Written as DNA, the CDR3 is TGTGCCAGCAGCTTCGGACAGGGCGGATCACCCCTCCACTTT. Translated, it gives CASSFGQGGSPLHF.

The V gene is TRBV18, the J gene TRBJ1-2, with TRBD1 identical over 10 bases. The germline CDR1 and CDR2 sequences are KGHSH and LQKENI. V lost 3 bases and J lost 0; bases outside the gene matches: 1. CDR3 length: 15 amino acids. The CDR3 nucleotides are TGTGCCAGCTCACCCGGACAGGGGGCTAACTATGGCTACACCTTC. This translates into CASSPGQGANYGYTF.

CDR3 loop: CASSYSGQLNTEAFF. Here the CDR3 DNA reads TGTGCCAGCAGTTACTCGGGACAGCTGAACACTGAAGCTTTCTTT. V gene TRBV6-6 combines with J gene TRBJ1-1, with TRBD1 identical over 7 bases. This CDR3 is 15 amino acids long. Germline CDR1 reads MNHNY; CDR2 reads SVGAGI (reference sequence). V dropped 0 bases and J dropped 0; count of bases not matched to a gene: 1.

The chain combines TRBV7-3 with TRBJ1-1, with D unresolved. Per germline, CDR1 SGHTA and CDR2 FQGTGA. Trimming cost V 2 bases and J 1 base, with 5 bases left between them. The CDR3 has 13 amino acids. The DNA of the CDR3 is TGTGCCAGCAGCTTATCGTCGAACACTGAAGCTTTCTTT. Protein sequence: CASSLSSNTEAFF.